Given below is one T cell receptor (beta chain) in context. What it binds is not known. Profiled with immunoSEQ multiplex PCR; TCRdb holds only in-frame clones, not every one. The sample consists of tens of thousands of clones, approximately 90% of them appearing once. The entry originates in a study of graft-versus-host responses after intestinal transplantation. In the study overall: Tacrolimus plus steroids were given to all recipients for about 3 years, preceded by anti-thymocyte globulin induction.

Study-wide findings and caveats: Patients who carried graft-donor T cell macrochimerism also had high graft-versus-host to host-versus-graft clonal ratios in their allografts.

Germline V gene lookup returns CDR1 SGHRS and CDR2 YFSETQ. Losses at the gene ends were 0 bases for V and 7 bases for J; bases not matched to a gene: 10. CDR3 length equals 15 residues. The sample was PBMCs, taken 98 days after intestinal transplantation. This clonotype was sampled from a human patient who received an intestinal transplant, so some T cells may come from the graft donor. This chain joins TRBV5-1 and TRBJ2-7; 7 bases line up with TRBD1. CDR3 sequence reads: CASSLGQGPFWEQYF. The CDR3 region has the DNA TGCGCCAGCAGCTTGGGACAGGGCCCCTTCTGGGAGCAGTACTTC. The full variable domain, with the rest looked up from reference TRBV5-1 and TRBJ2-7, is KAGVTQTPRYLIKTRGQQVTLSCSPISGHRSVSWYQQTPGQGLQFLFEYFSETQRNKGNFPGRFSGRQFSNSRSEMNVSTLELGDSALYLCASSLGQGPFWEQYFGPGTRLTVT.